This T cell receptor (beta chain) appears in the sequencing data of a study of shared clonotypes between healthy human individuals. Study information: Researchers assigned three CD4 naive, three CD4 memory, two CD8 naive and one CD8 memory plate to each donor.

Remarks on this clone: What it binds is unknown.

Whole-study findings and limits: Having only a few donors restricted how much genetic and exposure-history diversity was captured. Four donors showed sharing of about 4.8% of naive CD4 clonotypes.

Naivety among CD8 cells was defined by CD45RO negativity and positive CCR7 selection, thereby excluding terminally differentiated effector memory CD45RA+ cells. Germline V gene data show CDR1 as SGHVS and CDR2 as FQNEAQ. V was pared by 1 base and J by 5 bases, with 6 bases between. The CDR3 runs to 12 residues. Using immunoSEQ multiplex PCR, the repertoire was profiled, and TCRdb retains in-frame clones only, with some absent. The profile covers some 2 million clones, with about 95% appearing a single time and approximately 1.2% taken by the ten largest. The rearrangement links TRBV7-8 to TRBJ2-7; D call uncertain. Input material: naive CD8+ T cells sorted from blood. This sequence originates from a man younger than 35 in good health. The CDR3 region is CASSLGSNEQYF. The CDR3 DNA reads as TGTGCCAGCAGCTTAGGGTCAAACGAGCAGTACTTC.